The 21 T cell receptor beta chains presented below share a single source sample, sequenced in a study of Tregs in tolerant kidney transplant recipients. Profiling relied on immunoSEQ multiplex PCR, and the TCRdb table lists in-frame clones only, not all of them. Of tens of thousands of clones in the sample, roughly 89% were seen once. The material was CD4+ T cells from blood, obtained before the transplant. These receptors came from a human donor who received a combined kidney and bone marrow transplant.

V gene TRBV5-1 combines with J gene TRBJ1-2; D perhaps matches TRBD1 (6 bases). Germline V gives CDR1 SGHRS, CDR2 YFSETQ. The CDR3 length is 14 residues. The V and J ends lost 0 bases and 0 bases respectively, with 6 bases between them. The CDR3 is CASSLGQANYGYTF. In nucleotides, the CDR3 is TGCGCCAGCAGCTTGGGACAGGCTAACTATGGCTACACCTTC.

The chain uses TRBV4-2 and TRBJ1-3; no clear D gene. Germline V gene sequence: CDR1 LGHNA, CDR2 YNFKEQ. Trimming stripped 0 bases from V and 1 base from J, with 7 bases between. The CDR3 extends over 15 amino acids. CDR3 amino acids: CASSQDRRSGNTIYF. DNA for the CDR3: TGTGCCAGCAGCCAAGATCGGAGGTCTGGAAACACCATATATTTT.

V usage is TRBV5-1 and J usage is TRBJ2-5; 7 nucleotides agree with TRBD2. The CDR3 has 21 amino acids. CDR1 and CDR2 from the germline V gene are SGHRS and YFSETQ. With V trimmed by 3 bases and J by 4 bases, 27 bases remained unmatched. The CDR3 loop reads CASSSRPGVLAGVGPPETQYF. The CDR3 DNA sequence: TGCGCCAGCAGCTCAAGGCCCGGGGTTTTGGCGGGAGTAGGTCCTCCAGAGACCCAGTACTTC.

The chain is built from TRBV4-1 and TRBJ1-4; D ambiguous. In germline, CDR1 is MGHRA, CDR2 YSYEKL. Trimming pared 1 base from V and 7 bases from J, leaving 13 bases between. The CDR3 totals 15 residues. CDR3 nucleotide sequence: TGCGCCAGCAGCCAAGGGGGAGGGCTCGTTGAAAAACTGTTTTTT. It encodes CASSQGGGLVEKLFF.

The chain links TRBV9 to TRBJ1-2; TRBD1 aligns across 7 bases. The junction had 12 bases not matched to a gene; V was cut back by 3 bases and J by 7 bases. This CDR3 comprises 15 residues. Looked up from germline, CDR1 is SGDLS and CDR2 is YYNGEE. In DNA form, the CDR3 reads TGTGCCAGCAGCGCGGGACAGCCTCTTAGGGGTGGCTACACCTTC. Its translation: CASSAGQPLRGGYTF.

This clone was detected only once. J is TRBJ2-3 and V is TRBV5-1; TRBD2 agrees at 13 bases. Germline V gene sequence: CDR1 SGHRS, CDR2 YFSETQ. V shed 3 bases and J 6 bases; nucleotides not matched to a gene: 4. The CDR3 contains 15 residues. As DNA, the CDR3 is TGCGCCAGCAGCTCTACTAGCGGGAGGGTGGATACGCAGTATTTT. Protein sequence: CASSSTSGRVDTQYF.

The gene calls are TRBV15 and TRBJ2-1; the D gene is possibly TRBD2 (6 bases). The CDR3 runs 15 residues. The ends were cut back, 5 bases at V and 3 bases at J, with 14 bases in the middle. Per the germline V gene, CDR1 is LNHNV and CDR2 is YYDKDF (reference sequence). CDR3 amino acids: CATSRRLDIYNEQFF. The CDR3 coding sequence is TGTGCCACCAGCCGGAGACTAGATATCTACAATGAGCAGTTCTTC.

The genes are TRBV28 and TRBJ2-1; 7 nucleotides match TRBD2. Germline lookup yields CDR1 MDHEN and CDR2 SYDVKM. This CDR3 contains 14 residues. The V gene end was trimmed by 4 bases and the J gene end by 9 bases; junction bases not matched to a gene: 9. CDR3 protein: CASSSPGLIAEQFF. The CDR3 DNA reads TGTGCCAGCAGTTCTCCGGGACTAATCGCTGAGCAGTTCTTC.

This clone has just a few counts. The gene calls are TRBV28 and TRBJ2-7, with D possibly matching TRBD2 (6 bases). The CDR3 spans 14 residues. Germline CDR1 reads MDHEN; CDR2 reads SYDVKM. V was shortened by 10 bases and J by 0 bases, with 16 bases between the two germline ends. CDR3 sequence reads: CATTAGLSSYEQYF. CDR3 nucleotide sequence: TGTGCCACCACAGCGGGTCTTAGCTCCTACGAGCAGTACTTC.

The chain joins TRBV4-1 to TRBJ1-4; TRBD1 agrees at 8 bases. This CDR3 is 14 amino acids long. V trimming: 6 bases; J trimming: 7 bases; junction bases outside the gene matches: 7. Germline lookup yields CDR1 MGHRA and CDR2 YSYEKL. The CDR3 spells CASRDDRGSEKLFF. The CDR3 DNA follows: TGCGCCAGCAGAGACGACAGGGGCAGTGAAAAACTGTTTTTT.

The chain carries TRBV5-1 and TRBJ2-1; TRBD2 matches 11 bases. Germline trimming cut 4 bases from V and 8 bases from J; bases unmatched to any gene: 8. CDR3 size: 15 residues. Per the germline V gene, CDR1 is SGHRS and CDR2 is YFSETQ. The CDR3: CASSQIAGGPDEQFF. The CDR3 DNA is TGCGCCAGCAGCCAGATAGCGGGAGGGCCCGATGAGCAGTTCTTC. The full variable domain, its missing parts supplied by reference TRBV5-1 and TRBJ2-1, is KAGVTQTPRYLIKTRGQQVTLSCSPISGHRSVSWYQQTPGQGLQFLFEYFSETQRNKGNFPGRFSGRQFSNSRSEMNVSTLELGDSALYLCASSQIAGGPDEQFFGPGTRLTVL.

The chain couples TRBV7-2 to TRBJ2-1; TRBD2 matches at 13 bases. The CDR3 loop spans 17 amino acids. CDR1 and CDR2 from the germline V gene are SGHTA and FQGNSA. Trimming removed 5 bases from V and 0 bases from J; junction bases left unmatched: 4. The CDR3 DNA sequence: TGTGCCAGCAGCCCCCGGACTAGCGGGAGCTCCTACAATGAGCAGTTCTTC. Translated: CASSPRTSGSSYNEQFF.

The CDR3 loop reads CASSLFPGVYNEQFF. In nucleotides, the CDR3 is TGTGCCAGCAGCCTTTTCCCGGGAGTGTACAATGAGCAGTTCTTC. The chain links TRBV28 to TRBJ2-1; a weak D match, TRBD2 (6 bases). Germline CDR1 is MDHEN and CDR2 is SYDVKM. This CDR3 spans 15 amino acids. V dropped 6 bases and J dropped 4 bases, with 16 bases sitting between them.

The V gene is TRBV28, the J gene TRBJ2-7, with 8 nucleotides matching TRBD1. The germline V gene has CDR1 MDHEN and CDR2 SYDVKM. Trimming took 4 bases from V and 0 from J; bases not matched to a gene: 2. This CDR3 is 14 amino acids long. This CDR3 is CASSSTGVSYEQYF. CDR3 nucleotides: TGTGCCAGCAGTTCGACAGGGGTCTCCTACGAGCAGTACTTC.

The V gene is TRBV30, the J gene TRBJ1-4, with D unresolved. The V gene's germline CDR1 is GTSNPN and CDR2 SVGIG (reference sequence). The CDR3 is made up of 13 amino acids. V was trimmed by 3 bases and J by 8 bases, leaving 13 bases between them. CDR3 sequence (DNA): TGTGCCTGGAGCTGGCTCGAGGGCGAAAAACTGTTTTTT. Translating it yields CAWSWLEGEKLFF.

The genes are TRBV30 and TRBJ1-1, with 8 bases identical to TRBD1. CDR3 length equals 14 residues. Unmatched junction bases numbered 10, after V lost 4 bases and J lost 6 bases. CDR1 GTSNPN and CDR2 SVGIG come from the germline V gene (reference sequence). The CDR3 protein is CAWKHRGASAEAFF. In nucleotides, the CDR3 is TGTGCCTGGAAACACAGGGGGGCGTCGGCTGAAGCTTTCTTT.

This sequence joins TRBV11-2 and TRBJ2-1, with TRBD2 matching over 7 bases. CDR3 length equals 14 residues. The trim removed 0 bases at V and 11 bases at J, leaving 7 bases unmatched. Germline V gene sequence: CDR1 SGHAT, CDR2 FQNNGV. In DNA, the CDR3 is TGTGCCAGCAGCTTAGATGCGGGAGCGGGAAAGCAGTTCTTC. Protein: CASSLDAGAGKQFF.

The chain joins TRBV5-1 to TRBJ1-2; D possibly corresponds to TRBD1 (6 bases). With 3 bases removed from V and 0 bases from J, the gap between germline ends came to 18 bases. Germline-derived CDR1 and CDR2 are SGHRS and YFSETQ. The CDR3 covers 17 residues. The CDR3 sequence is CASSWTVPGSANYGYTF. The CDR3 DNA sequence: TGCGCCAGCAGCTGGACAGTCCCAGGATCAGCTAACTATGGCTACACCTTC.

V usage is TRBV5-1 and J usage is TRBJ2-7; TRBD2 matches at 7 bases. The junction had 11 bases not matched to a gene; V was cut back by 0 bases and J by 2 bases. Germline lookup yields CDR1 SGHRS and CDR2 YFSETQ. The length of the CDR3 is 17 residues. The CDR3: CASSLGGGGVRTYEQYF. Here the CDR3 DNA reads TGCGCCAGCAGCTTGGGTGGCGGGGGAGTAAGGACCTACGAGCAGTACTTC.

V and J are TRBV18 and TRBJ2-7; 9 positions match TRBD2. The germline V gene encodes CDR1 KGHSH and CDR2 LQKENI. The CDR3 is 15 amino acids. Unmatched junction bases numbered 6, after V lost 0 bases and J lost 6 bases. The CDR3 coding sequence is TGTGCCAGCTCACCACCGGGACTAGCCCAGCCCGAGCAGTACTTC. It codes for CASSPPGLAQPEQYF. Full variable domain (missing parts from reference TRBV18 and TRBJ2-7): NAGVMQNPRHLVRRRGQEARLRCSPMKGHSHVYWYRQLPEEGLKFMVYLQKENIIDESGMPKERFSAEFPKEGPSILRIQQVVRGDSAAYFCASSPPGLAQPEQYFGPGTRLTVT.

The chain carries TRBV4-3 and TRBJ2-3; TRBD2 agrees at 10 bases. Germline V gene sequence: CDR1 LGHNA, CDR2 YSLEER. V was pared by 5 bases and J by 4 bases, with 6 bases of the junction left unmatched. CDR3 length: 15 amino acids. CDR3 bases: TGCGCCAGCAGCGTAAGTCTAGCGGGAGCAGATACGCAGTATTTT. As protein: CASSVSLAGADTQYF.